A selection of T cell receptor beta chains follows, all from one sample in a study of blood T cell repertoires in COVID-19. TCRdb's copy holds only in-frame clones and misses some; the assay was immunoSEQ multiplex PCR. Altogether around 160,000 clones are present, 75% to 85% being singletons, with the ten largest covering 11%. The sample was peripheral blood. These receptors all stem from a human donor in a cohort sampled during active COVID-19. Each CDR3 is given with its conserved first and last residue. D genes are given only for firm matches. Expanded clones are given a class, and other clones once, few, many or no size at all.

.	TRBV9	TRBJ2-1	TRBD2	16	CASSVRPGAGAGEQFF	TGTGCCAGCAGCGTACGCCCAGGCGCGGGAGCTGGGGAGCAGTTCTTC
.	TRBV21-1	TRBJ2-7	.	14	CATPLGTGVCEQYF	TGTGCCACCCCATTGGGGACAGGGGTTTGTGAGCAGTACTTC
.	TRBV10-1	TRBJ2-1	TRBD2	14	CASSSGTSGNEQFF	TGCGCCAGCAGCTCCGGGACTAGCGGCAATGAGCAGTTCTTC
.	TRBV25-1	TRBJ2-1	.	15	CASSEYGGLGNEQFF	TGTGCCAGCAGTGAATATGGCGGGTTGGGCAATGAGCAGTTCTTC
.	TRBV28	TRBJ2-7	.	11	CASRGHDEQYF	TGTGCCAGCAGGGGGCATGACGAGCAGTACTTC
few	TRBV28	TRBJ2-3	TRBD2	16	CASSFRRGGGADTQYF	TGTGCCAGCAGTTTTCGTCGCGGCGGGGGGGCAGATACGCAGTATTTT
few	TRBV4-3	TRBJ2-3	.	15	CASSQGGIAPDTQYF	TGCGCCAGCAGCCAAGGAGGGATAGCCCCAGATACGCAGTATTTT
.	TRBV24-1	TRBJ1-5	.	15	CATSDRSDSNQPQHF	TGTGCCACCAGTGATCGATCAGATAGCAATCAGCCCCAGCATTTT
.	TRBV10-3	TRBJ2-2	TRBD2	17	CASRNQGAGANTGELFF	TGTGCCTCCCGTAATCAGGGCGCGGGAGCCAACACCGGGGAGCTGTTTTTT
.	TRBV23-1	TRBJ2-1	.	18	CASSQSSGFQSSYNEQFF	TGCGCCAGCAGTCAATCGAGCGGTTTCCAGAGCTCCTACAATGAGCAGTTCTTC
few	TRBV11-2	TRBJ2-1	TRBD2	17	CASSSPGGASSYNEQFF	TGTGCCAGCAGCTCCCCGGGGGGGGCAAGCTCCTACAATGAGCAGTTCTTC
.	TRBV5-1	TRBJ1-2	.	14	CASSPGRQVEGYTF	TGCGCCAGCAGCCCGGGGAGGCAGGTAGAAGGCTACACCTTC
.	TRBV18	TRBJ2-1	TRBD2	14	CASCYGGSNNEQFF	TGTGCCAGCTGCTATGGCGGGAGCAACAATGAGCAGTTCTTC
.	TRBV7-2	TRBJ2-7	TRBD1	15	CASSLGQGISYEQYF	TGTGCCAGCAGCCTGGGACAGGGGATTTCCTACGAGCAGTACTTC
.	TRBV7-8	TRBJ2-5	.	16	CASSLLNPGVGETQYF	TGTGCCAGCAGCTTACTAAACCCGGGGGTGGGAGAGACCCAGTACTTC
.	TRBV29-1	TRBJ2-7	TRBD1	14	CSVGVRGRIDEQYF	TGCAGCGTTGGAGTCAGGGGGCGCATTGACGAGCAGTACTTC
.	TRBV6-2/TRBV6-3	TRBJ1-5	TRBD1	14	CASTPGTGERPQHF	TGTGCCAGCACCCCCGGGACAGGGGAACGGCCCCAGCATTTT
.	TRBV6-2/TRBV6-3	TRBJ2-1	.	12	CASSPGAIEQFF	TGTGCCAGCAGTCCAGGCGCGATCGAGCAGTTCTTC
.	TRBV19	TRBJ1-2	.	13	CASSIREMGGYTF	TGTGCCAGTAGTATCAGGGAAATGGGAGGCTACACCTTC
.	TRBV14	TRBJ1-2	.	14	CASSQVAGDYGYTF	TGTGCCAGCAGCCAAGTGGCAGGGGACTATGGCTACACCTTC
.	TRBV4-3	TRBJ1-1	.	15	CASSQDLGGAVEAFF	TGCGCCAGCAGCCAAGATCTGGGGGGGGCGGTTGAAGCTTTCTTT
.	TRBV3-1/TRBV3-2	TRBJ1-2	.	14	CASSPQGGPNGYTF	TGTGCCAGCAGCCCACAGGGTGGACCGAATGGCTACACCTTC
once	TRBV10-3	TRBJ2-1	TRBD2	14	CAISGLASASEQFF	TGTGCCATCAGTGGACTAGCTTCCGCTTCTGAGCAGTTCTTC
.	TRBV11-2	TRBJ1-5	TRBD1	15	CASSLVGDRGQPQHF	TGTGCCAGCAGCTTAGTGGGGGACAGAGGGCAGCCCCAGCATTTT
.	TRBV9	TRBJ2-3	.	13	CASSVDQTDTQYF	TGTGCCAGCAGCGTAGACCAGACAGATACGCAGTATTTT
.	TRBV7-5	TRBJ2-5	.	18	CARSLGGLAGGRNETQYF	TGTGCCAGAAGCTTAGGTGGGCTAGCGGGGGGGCGGAACGAGACCCAGTACTTC
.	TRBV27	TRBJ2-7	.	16	CASSLTGGEWPYEQYF	TGTGCCAGCAGTCTCACCGGCGGGGAATGGCCCTACGAGCAGTACTTC